This TCR beta chain was found in a study of T and B cells in COVID-19 patients. This clonotype was detected ten times or more. From blood, roughly 240-550 ng of genomic DNA served as TRB template. Multiplex PCR with BIOMED2 TRB-A/B primer pools amplified TRB rearrangements. MiXCR, applied by TCRdb to the multiplex PCR reads, yields one record per CDR3 protein. Counted here are 15,000 or so distinct CDR3 sequences, 28% occurring once; the ten biggest clones make up about 6.5%. The CDR3 consists of 14 residues. With 4 bases removed from V and 4 bases from J, the gap between germline ends came to 13 bases. The germline gives CDR1 LNHDA, CDR2 SQIVND (reference sequence).

Sequences were obtained from blood. V and J are TRBV19 and TRBJ1-2, with D possibly being TRBD1 (6 bases). This receptor was taken from a human donor who had recovered from COVID-19. The CDR3 coding sequence is TGTGCCAGTAGTACTAAGACAGGCGGCTATGGCTACACCTTC. As protein: CASSTKTGGYGYTF. Looking up the rest from reference TRBV19 and TRBJ1-2 gives the full variable domain: DGGITQSPKYLFRKEGQNVTLSCEQNLNHDAMYWYRQDPGQGLRLIYYSQIVNDFQKGDIAEGYSVSREKKESFPLTVTSAQKNPTAFYLCASSTKTGGYGYTFGSGTRLTVV.